This T cell receptor (beta chain) was found in a study of T-cell reconstitution after alpha-beta-depleted transplantation in children. The CDR3 is made up of 14 amino acids. V lost 2 bases and J lost 8; bases outside the gene matches: 8. From germline, CDR1 is MDHEN and CDR2 SYDVKM. Construction of the TCRbeta library involved unique molecular identifiers. TCRdb itself ran the PCR reads through MiXCR, one entry per CDR3 protein. This sample has a few hundred thousand distinct CDR3 sequences, with 9.5% to 13% found just once. Study observations and caveats: Reports say that about two months after transplant, the alpha-beta T cells came out of several hundred graft clones that had expanded. The main origin of T-cell counts and diversity one year after transplant was newly produced T cells.

This clonotype was recorded at least ten times. Its antigen is undetermined. The specimen was PBMCs, collected before TCRalphabeta/CD19-depleted stem cell transplant. The receptor comes from a boy under two years old with acute myeloid leukemia, due to receive a stem cell transplant. This chain uses TRBV28 with TRBJ1-2; 7 positions match TRBD1. The CDR3 DNA is TGTGCCAGCAGTTTAAGAGGGGGCGCGGGGGGCTACACCTTC. Translating gives CASSLRGGAGGYTF.